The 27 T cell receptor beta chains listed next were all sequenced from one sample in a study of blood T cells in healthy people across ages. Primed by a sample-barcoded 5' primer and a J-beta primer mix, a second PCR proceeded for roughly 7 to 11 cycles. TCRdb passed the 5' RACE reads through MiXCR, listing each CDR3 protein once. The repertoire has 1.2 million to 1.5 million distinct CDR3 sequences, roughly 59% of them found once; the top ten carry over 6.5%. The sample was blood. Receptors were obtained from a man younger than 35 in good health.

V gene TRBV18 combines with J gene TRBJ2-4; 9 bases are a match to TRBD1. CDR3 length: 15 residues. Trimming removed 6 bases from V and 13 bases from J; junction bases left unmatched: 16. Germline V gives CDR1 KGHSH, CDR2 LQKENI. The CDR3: CASSPSGTGLVEQYF. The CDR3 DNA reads TGTGCCAGCTCGCCATCCGGGACAGGGTTAGTTGAGCAGTACTTC.

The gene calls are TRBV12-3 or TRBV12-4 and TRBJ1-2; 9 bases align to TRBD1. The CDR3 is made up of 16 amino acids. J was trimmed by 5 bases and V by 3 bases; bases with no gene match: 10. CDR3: CASSLAGQGNWYGYTF. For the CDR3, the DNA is TGTGCCAGCAGTTTGGCTGGACAGGGGAATTGGTATGGCTACACCTTC.

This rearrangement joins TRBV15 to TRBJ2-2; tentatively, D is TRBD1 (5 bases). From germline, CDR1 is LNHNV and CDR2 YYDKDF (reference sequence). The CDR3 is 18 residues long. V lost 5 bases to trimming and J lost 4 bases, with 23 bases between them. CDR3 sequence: CATSSYSQDSQFTGELFF. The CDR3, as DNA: TGTGCCACCAGCTCATACTCCCAAGACAGTCAATTCACCGGGGAGCTGTTTTTT. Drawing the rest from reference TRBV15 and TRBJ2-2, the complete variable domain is DAMVIQNPRYQVTQFGKPVTLSCSQTLNHNVMYWYQQKSSQAPKLLFHYYDKDFNNEADTPDNFQSRRPNTSFCFLDIRSPGLGDTAMYLCATSSYSQDSQFTGELFFGEGSRLTVL.

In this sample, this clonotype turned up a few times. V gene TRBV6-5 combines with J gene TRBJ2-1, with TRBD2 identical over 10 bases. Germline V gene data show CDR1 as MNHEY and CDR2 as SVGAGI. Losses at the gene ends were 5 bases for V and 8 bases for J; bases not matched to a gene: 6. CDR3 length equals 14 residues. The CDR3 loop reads CASSREREGDEQFF. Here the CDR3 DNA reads TGTGCCAGCAGTAGGGAGCGGGAGGGCGATGAGCAGTTCTTC.

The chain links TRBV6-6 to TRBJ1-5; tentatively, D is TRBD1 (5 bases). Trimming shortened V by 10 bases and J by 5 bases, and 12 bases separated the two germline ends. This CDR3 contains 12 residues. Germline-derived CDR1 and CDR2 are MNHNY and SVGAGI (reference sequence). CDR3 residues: CAISEGYQPQHF. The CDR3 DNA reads TGTGCCATCTCGGAGGGGTATCAGCCCCAGCATTTT.

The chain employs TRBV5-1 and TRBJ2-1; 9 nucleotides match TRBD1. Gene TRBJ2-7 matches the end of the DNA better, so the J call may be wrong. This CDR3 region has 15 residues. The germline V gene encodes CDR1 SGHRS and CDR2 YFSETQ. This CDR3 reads CASSSTGTGHEEQYF. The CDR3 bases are TGCGCCAGCAGCTCAACCGGGACAGGGCATGAGGAGCAGTACTTC.

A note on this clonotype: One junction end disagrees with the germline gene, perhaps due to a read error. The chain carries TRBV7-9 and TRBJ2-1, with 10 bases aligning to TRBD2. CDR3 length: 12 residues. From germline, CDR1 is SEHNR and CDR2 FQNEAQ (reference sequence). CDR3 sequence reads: CGVKREGYEQFF. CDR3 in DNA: TGCGGTGTGAAGCGGGAGGGCTATGAGCAGTTCTTC.

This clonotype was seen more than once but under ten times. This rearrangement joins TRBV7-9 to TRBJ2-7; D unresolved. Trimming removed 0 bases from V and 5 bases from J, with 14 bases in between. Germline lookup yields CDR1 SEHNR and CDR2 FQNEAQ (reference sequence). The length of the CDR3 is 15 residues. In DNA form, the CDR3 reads TGTGCCAGCAGCTTAGCGACAAACTCACCCCACGAGCAGTACTTC. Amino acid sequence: CASSLATNSPHEQYF.

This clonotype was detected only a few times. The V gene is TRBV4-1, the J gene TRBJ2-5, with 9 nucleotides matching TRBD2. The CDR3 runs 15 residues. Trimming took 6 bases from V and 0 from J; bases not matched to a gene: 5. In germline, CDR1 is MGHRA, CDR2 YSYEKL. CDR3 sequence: CASRRIAGDQETQYF. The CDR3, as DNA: TGCGCCAGCAGGCGTATAGCGGGAGACCAAGAGACCCAGTACTTC.

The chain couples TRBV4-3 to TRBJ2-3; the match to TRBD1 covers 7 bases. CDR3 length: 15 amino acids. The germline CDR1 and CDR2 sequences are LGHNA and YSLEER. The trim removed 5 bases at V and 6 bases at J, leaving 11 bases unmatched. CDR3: CASSKGGRESDTQYF. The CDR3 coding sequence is TGCGCCAGCAGCAAAGGGGGCCGCGAGTCCGATACGCAGTATTTT.

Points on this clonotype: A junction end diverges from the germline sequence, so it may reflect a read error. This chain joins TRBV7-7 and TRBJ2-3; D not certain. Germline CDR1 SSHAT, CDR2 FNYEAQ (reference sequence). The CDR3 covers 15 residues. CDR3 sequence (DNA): TGTGCTAGCAGCAGAGGACGCGCGAACACAGATACGCAGTATTTT. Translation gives CASSRGRANTDTQYF.

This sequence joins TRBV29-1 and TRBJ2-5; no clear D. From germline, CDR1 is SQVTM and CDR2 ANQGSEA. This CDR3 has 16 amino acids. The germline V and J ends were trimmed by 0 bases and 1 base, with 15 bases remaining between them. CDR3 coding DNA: TGCAGCGTTGAAGATAAACACAACTGGGTCCAAGAGACCCAGTACTTC. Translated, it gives CSVEDKHNWVQETQYF. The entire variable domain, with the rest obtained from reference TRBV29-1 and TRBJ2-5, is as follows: SAVISQKPSRDICQRGTSLTIQCQVDSQVTMMFWYRQQPGQSLTLIATANQGSEATYESGFVIDKFPISRPNLTFSTLTVSNMSPEDSSIYLCSVEDKHNWVQETQYFGPGTRLLVL.

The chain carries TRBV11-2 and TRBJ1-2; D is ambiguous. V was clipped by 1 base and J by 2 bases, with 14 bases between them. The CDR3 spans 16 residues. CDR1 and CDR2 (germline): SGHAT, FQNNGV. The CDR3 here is CASSLGTGVKNYGYTF. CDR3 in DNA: TGTGCCAGCAGCTTAGGGACGGGTGTAAAGAACTATGGCTACACCTTC.

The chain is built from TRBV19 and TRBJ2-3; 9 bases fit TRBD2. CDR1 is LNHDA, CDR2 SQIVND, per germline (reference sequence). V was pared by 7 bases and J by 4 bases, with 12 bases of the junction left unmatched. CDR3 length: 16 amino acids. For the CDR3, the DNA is TGTGCCAGTAACCTCGGCGGGAGGGCCGTCGCAGATACGCAGTATTTT. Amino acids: CASNLGGRAVADTQYF.

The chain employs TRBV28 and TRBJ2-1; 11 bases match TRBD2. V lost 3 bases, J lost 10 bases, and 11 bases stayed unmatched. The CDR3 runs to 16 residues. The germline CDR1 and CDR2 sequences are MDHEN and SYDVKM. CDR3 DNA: TGTGCCAGCAGTTTTGTTGAGACTAGCGGGGTGAGGGAGCAGTTCTTC. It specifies CASSFVETSGVREQFF.

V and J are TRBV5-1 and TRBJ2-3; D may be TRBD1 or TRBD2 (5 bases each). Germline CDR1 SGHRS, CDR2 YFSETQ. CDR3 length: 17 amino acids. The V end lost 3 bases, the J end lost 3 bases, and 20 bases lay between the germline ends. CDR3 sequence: CASSWLGIRGATDTQYF. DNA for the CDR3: TGCGCCAGCAGCTGGCTCGGGATCCGGGGCGCTACAGATACGCAGTATTTT. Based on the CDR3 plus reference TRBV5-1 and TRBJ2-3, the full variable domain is KAGVTQTPRYLIKTRGQQVTLSCSPISGHRSVSWYQQTPGQGLQFLFEYFSETQRNKGNFPGRFSGRQFSNSRSEMNVSTLELGDSALYLCASSWLGIRGATDTQYFGPGTRLTVL.

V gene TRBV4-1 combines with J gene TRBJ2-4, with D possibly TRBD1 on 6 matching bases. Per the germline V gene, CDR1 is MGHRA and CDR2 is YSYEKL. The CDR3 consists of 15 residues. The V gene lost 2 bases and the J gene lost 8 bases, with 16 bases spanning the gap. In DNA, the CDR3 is TGCGCCAGCAGCCAACCGATCGACAGGAGTGACATTCAGTACTTC. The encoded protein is CASSQPIDRSDIQYF.

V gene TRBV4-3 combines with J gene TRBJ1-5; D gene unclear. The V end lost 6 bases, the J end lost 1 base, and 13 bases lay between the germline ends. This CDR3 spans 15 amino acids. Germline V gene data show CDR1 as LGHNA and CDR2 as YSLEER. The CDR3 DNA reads TGCGCCAGCAGACCAAGAATTGAGAGCAATCAGCCCCAGCATTTT. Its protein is CASRPRIESNQPQHF.

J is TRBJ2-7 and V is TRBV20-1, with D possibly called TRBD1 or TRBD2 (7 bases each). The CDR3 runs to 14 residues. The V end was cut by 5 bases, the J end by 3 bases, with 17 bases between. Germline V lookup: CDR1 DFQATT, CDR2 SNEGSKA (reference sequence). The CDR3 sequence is CSAELARGLYEQYF. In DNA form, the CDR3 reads TGCAGTGCTGAACTAGCGAGGGGGCTCTACGAGCAGTACTTC.

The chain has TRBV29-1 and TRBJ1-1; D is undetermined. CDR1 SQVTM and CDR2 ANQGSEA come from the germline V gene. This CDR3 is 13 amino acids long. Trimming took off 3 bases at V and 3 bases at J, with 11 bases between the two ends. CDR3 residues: CSVDREIDTEAFF. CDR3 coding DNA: TGCAGCGTTGATCGGGAAATCGACACTGAAGCTTTCTTT.

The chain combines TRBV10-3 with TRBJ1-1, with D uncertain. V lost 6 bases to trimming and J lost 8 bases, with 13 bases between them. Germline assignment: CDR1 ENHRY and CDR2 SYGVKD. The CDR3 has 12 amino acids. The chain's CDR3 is CAISLPRIEAFF. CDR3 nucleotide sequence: TGTGCCATCAGCCTACCCCGCATAGAAGCTTTCTTT.

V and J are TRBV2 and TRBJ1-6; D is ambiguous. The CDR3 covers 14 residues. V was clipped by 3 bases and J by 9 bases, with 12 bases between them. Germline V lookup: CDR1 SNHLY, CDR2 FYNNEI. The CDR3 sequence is CASSDSIVASPLHF. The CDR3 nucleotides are TGTGCCAGCAGTGATTCTATCGTAGCTTCACCCCTCCACTTT.

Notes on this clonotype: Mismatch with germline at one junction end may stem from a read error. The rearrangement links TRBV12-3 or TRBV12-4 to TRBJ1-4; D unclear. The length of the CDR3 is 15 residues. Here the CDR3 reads CASSPTHATNERLFF. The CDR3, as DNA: TGTGCCAGCAGCCCCACCCACGCAACTAATGAAAGACTGTTTTTT.

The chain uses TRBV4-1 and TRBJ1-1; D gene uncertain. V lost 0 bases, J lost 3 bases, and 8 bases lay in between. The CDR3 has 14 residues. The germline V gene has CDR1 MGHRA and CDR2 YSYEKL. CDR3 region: CASSQEFRDTEAFF. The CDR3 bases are TGCGCCAGCAGCCAAGAATTTAGGGACACTGAAGCTTTCTTT.

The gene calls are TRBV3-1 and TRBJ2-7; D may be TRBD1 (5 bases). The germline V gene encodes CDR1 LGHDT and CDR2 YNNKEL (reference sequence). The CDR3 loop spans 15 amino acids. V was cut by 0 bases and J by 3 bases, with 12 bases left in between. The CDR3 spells CASSQDPRADYEQYF. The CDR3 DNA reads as TGTGCCAGCAGCCAAGATCCCAGGGCCGACTACGAGCAGTACTTC.

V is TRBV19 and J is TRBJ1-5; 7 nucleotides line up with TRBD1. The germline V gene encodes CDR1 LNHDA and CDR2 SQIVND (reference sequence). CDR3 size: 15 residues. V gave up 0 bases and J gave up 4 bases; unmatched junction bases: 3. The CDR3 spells CASSIDSGGNQPQHF. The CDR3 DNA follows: TGTGCCAGTAGTATAGATTCAGGGGGTAATCAGCCCCAGCATTTT.

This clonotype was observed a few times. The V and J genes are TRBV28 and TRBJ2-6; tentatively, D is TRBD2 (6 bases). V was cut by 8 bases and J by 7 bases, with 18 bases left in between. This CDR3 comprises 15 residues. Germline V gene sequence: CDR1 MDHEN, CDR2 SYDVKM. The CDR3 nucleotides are TGTGCCAGCGGGGGACGGGACTCTCTTGCCAACGTCCTGACTTTC. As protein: CASGGRDSLANVLTF.